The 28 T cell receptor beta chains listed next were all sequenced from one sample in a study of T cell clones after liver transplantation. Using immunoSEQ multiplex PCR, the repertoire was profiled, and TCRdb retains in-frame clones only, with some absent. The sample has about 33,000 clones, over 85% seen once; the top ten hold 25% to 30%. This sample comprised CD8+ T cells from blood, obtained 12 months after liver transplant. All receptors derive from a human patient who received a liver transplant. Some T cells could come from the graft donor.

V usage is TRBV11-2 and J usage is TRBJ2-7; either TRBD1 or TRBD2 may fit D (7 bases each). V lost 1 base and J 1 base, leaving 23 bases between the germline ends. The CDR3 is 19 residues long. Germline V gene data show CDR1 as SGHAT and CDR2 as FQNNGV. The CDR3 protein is CASSLGEGAINMWSYEQYF. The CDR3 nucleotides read TGTGCCAGCAGCTTAGGGGAGGGGGCGATTAATATGTGGTCCTACGAGCAGTACTTC.

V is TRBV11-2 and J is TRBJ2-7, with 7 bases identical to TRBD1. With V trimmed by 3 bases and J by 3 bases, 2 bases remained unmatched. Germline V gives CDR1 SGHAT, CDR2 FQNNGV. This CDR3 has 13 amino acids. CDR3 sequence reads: CASSLTGFYEQYF. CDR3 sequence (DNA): TGTGCCAGCAGCTTGACAGGGTTCTACGAGCAGTACTTC.

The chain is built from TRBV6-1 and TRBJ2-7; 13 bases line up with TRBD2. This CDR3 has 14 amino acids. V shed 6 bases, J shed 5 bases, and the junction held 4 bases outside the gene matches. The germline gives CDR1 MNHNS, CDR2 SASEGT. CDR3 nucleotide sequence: TGTGCCAGCAGCGTACTAGCGGGAGGGAACGAGCAGTACTTC. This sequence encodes CASSVLAGGNEQYF.

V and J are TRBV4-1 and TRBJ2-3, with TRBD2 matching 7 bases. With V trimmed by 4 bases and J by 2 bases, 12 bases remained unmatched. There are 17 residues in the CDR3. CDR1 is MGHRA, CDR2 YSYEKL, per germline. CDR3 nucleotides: TGCGCCAGCAGCCCCGGCCCCGGACTAGTTCCCACAGATACGCAGTATTTT. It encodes CASSPGPGLVPTDTQYF.

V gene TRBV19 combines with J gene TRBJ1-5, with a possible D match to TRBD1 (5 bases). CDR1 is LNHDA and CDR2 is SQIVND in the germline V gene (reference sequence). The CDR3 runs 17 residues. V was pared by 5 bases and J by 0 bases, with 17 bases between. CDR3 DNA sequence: TGTGCCAGTAGTCCCGGGACGGGAGCGTATAGCAATCAGCCCCAGCATTTT. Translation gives CASSPGTGAYSNQPQHF.

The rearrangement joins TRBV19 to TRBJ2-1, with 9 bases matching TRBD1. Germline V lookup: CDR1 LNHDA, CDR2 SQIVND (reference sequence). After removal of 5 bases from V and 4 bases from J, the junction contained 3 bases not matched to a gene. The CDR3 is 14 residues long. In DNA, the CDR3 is TGTGCCAGTAGTCCCGGACAGGGGTACAATGAGCAGTTCTTC. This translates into CASSPGQGYNEQFF.

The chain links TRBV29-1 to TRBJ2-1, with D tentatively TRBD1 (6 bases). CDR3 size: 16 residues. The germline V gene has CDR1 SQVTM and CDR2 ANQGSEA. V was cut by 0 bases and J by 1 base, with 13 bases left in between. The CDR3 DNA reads TGCAGCGTTGAAGATCCCGGGACACAATCCTACAATGAGCAGTTCTTC. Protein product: CSVEDPGTQSYNEQFF.

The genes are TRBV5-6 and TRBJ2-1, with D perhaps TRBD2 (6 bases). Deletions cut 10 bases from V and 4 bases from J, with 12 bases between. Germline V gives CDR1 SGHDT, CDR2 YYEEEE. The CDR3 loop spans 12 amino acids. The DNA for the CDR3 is TGTGCCTCCGGAGGGGTGTACAATGAGCAGTTCTTC. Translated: CASGGVYNEQFF.

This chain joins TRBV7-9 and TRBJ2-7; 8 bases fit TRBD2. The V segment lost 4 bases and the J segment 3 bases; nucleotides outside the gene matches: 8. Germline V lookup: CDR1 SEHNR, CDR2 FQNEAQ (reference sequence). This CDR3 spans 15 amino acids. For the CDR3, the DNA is TGTGCCAGCAGCTCCCTGGAGCGGGAGAGCTACGAGCAGTACTTC. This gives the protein CASSSLERESYEQYF.

Here the CDR3 reads CASSQSHRLAEGSTDTQYF. CDR3 DNA sequence: TGTGCCAGCAGCCAATCCCATCGGCTGGCGGAGGGGAGCACAGATACGCAGTATTTT. The V and J genes are TRBV4-2 and TRBJ2-3, with D possibly matching TRBD2 (6 bases). CDR1 is LGHNA and CDR2 is YNFKEQ in the germline V gene. The V and J ends lost 2 bases and 0 bases respectively, with 21 bases between them. There are 19 residues in the CDR3.

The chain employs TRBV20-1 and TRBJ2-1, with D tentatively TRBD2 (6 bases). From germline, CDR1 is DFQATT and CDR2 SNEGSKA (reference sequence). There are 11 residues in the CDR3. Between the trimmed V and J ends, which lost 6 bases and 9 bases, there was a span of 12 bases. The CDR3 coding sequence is TGCAGTGCAGATCGGGAGAGTGAGCAGTTCTTC. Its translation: CSADRESEQFF.

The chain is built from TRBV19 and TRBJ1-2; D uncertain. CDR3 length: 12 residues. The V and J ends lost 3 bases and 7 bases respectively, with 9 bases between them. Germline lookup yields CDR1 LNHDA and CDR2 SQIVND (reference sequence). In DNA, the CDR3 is TGTGCCAGTAGTATTGGGGTGGGTGGCTACACCTTC. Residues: CASSIGVGGYTF.

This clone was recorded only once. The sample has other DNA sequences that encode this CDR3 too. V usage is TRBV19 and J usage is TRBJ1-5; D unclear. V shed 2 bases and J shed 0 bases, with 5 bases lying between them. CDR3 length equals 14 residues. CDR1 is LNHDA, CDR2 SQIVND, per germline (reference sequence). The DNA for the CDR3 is TGTGCCAGTAGTATACGGGATAGCAATCAGCCCCAGCATTTT. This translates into CASSIRDSNQPQHF.

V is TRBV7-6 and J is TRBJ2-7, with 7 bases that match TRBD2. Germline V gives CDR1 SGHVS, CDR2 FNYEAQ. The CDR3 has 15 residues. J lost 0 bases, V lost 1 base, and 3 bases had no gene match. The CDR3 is CASSLGASGSYEQYF. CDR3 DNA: TGTGCCAGCAGCTTAGGTGCTAGCGGCTCCTACGAGCAGTACTTC.

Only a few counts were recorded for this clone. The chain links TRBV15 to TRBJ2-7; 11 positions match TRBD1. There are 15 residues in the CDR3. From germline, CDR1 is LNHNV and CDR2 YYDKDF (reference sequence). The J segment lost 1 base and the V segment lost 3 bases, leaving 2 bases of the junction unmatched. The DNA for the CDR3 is TGTGCCACCAGCAGTGGGACAGGGGGGTCCTACGAGCAGTACTTC. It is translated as CATSSGTGGSYEQYF. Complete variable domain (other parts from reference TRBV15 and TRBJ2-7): DAMVIQNPRYQVTQFGKPVTLSCSQTLNHNVMYWYQQKSSQAPKLLFHYYDKDFNNEADTPDNFQSRRPNTSFCFLDIRSPGLGDTAMYLCATSSGTGGSYEQYFGPGTRLTVT.

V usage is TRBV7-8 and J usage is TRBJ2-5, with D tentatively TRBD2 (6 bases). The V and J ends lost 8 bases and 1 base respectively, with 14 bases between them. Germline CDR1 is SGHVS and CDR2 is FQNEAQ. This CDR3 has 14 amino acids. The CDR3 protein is CASPGGGLQETQYF. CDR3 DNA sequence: TGTGCCAGCCCCGGGGGAGGACTCCAAGAGACCCAGTACTTC.

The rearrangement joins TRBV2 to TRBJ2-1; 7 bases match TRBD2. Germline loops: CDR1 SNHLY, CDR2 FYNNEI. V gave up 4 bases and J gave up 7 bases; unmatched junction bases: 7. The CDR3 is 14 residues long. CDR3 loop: CASSADSGWNEQFF. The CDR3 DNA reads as TGTGCCAGCAGTGCGGATAGCGGGTGGAATGAGCAGTTCTTC.

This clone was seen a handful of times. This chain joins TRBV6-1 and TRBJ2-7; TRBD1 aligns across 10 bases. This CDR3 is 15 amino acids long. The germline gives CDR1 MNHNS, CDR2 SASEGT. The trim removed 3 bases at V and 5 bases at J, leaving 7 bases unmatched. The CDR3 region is CASSERQGASDEQYF. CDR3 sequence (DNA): TGTGCCAGCAGTGAGAGACAGGGGGCCTCAGACGAGCAGTACTTC.

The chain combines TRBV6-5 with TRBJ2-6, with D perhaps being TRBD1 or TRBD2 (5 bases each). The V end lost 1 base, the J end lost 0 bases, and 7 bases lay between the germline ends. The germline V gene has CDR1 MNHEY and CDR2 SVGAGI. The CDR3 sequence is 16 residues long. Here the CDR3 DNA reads TGTGCCAGCAGTTACTGGGGGAACTCTGGGGCCAACGTCCTGACTTTC. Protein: CASSYWGNSGANVLTF.

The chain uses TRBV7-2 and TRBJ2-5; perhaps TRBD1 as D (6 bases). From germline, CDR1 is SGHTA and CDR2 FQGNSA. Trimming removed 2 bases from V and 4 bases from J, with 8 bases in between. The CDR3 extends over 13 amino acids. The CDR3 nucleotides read TGTGCCAGCAGCTTAAACAGGGCAGAGACCCAGTACTTC. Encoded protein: CASSLNRAETQYF. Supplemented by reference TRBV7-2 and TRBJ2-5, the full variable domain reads GAGVSQSPSNKVTEKGKDVELRCDPISGHTALYWYRQSLGQGLEFLIYFQGNSAPDKSGLPSDRFSAERTGGSVSTLTIQRTQQEDSAVYLCASSLNRAETQYFGPGTRLLVL.

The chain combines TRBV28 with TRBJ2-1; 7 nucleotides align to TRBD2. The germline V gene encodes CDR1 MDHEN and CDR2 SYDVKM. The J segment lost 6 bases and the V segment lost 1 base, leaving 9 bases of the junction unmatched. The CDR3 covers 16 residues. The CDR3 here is CASSLSLGTTINEQFF. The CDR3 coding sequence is TGTGCCAGCAGTTTATCCCTCGGGACTACCATCAATGAGCAGTTCTTC.

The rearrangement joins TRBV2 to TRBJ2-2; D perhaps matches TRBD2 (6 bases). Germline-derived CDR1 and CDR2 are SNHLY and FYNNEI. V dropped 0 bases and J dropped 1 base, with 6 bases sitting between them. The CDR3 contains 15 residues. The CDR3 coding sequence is TGTGCCAGCAGTGAAGCGGGAGGGAACACCGGGGAGCTGTTTTTT. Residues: CASSEAGGNTGELFF.

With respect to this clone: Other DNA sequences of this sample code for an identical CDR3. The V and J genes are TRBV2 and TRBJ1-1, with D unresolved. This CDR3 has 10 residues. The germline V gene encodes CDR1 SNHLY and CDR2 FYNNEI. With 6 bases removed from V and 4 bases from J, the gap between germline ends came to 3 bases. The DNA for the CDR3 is TGTGCCAGCAGGGGCACTGAAGCTTTCTTT. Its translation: CASRGTEAFF.

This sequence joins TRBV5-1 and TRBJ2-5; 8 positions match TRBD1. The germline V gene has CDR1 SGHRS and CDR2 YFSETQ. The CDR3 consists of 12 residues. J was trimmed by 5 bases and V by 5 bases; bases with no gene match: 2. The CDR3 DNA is TGCGCCAGCAGTCGACAGGGGGAGACCCAGTACTTC. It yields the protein CASSRQGETQYF.

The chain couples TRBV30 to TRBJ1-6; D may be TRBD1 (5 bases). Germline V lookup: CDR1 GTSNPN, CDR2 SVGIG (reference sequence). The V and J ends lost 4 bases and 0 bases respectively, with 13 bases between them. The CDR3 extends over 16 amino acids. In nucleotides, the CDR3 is TGTGCCTGGATAGGGACGGTGAGCTCCTATAATTCACCCCTCCACTTT. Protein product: CAWIGTVSSYNSPLHF. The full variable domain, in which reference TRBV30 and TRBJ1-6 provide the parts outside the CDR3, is SQTIHQWPATLVQPVGSPLSLECTVEGTSNPNLYWYRQAAGRGLQLLFYSVGIGQISSEVPQNLSASRPQDRQFILSSKKLLLSDSGFYLCAWIGTVSSYNSPLHFGNGTRLTVT.

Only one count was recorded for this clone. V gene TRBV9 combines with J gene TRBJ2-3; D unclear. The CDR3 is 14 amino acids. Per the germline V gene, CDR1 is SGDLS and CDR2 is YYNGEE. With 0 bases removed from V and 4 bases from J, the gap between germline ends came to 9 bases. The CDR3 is CASSVGQSPDTQYF. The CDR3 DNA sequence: TGTGCCAGCAGCGTAGGTCAGAGTCCAGATACGCAGTATTTT.

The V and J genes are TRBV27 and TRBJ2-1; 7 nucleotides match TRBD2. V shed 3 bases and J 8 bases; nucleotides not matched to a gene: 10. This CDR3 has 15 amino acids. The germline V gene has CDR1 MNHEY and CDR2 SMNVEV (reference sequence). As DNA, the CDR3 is TGTGCCAGCAGTTTCCTCCAGCGGGGTCTCCATGAGCAGTTCTTC. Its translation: CASSFLQRGLHEQFF.

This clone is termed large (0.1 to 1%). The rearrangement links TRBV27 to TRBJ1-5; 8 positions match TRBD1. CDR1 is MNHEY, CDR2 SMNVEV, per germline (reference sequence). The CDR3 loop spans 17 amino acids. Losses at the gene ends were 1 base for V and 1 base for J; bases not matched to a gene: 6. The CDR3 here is CASSLYPRTGSNQPQHF. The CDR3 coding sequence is TGTGCCAGCAGTTTATACCCCAGGACAGGGAGCAATCAGCCCCAGCATTTT.